These 17 T cell receptor beta chains were sequenced from one sample in a study of T cells expressing NK-cell markers. No DNA is given; TCRdb re-called the 5' RACE reads and lists each CDR3 protein once. The table lists about 390,000 distinct CDR3 sequences, with about 10% in the top ten. Sequenced sample: blood T cells: a sorted CD56 or NKG2C T cell subset, CD4+ or CD8+ T cells, or bulk PBMC T cells (not recorded which). The receptors here all came from a woman aged 45-65 years in good health.

The chain uses TRBV6-4 and TRBJ2-3; as DNA is missing, the TRBD1 call by TCRdb cannot be tested. The CDR3 spans 16 residues. Germline V CDR1 and CDR2: MRHNA, SNTAGT. Here the CDR3 reads CASSEGAGTSTDTQYF.

The chain recombines TRBV20-1 with TRBJ2-3; the TRBD2 assignment by TCRdb is unverifiable without DNA. The CDR3 contains 15 residues. Germline loops: CDR1 DFQATT, CDR2 SNEGSKA (reference sequence). This chain's CDR3 is CSAPLRPPEKDTQYF.

V is TRBV7-9 and J is TRBJ1-1; without DNA, the TCRdb call of TRBD1 cannot be checked. Germline CDR1 SEHNR, CDR2 FQNEAQ (reference sequence). The CDR3 runs 15 residues. CDR3 loop: CASSSIPPSSTEAFF.

V gene TRBV18 combines with J gene TRBJ2-4; the D gene TCRdb calls, TRBD2, cannot be checked with no DNA. The CDR3 is 19 residues long. In germline, CDR1 is KGHSH, CDR2 LQKENI. CDR3 sequence: CASSLLGTSGRVAKNIQYF.

V and J are TRBV5-1 and TRBJ1-2; lacking DNA, the TRBD1 call made by TCRdb goes unchecked. The CDR3 contains 13 residues. Per germline, CDR1 SGHRS and CDR2 YFSETQ. The CDR3: CASSLTGLEGYTF.

The chain combines TRBV20-1 with TRBJ2-7; TCRdb's D gene call, TRBD1, goes unchecked for lack of DNA. The CDR3 extends over 13 amino acids. Per germline, CDR1 DFQATT and CDR2 SNEGSKA (reference sequence). This CDR3 reads CSAIEGGKDEQYF.

The rearrangement links TRBV7-6 to TRBJ2-5; TCRdb designates TRBD2, a call that cannot be tested without DNA. This CDR3 has 16 residues. Per the germline V gene, CDR1 is SGHVS and CDR2 is FNYEAQ. The CDR3 region is CASTPNARRAQETQYF.

The chain employs TRBV20-1 and TRBJ2-3; TCRdb returns TRBD1, unconfirmable since there is no DNA. The CDR3 is 14 amino acids. The germline V gene has CDR1 DFQATT and CDR2 SNEGSKA (reference sequence). This CDR3 is CSARGTDGVDTQYF.

V and J are TRBV11-2 and TRBJ2-3; the TCRdb D gene call, TRBD1, has no DNA to confirm it. Germline CDR1 and CDR2: SGHAT and FQNNGV. CDR3 length equals 16 residues. The CDR3 loop is CASSLRLFGQSDTQYF.

The chain links TRBV27 to TRBJ1-1. CDR1 MNHEY and CDR2 SMNVEV come from the germline V gene (reference sequence). The CDR3 has 15 amino acids. The CDR3: CASSIRPVGNTEAFF.

The chain couples TRBV9 to TRBJ2-1; the D call from TCRdb, TRBD2, cannot be confirmed without DNA. This CDR3 is built from 15 residues. The germline V gene encodes CDR1 SGDLS and CDR2 YYNGEE. The CDR3 here is CASSAGPWVRDEQFF.

V is TRBV7-3 and J is TRBJ1-1; lacking DNA, the TRBD1 call made by TCRdb goes unchecked. There are 14 residues in the CDR3. The germline CDR1 and CDR2 sequences are SGHTA and FQGTGA. This CDR3 is CASSLTGGASEAFF.

J is TRBJ1-2 and V is TRBV6-5. The germline CDR1 and CDR2 sequences are MNHEY and SVGAGI. The CDR3 totals 13 residues. CDR3 sequence: CASSRMASKGYTF.

The chain carries TRBV7-2 and TRBJ1-2. The CDR3 consists of 14 residues. From germline, CDR1 is SGHTA and CDR2 FQGNSA. CDR3 amino acids: CASSLDSGSSGYTF.

The chain is built from TRBV7-2 and TRBJ2-2. CDR1 is SGHTA, CDR2 FQGNSA, per germline. The CDR3 covers 13 residues. Here the CDR3 reads CASSRTPTGELFF.

This chain joins TRBV20-1 and TRBJ1-6; TCRdb names TRBD1, which stays unverified in the absence of DNA. Germline CDR1 DFQATT, CDR2 SNEGSKA (reference sequence). CDR3 length: 14 residues. The chain's CDR3 is CSARNRGSNSPLHF.

CDR3 loop: CATSDPGLAGGPITDEQFF. The chain uses TRBV24-1 and TRBJ2-1; TCRdb's D call of TRBD2 is untestable without DNA. The CDR3 runs 19 residues. The germline gives CDR1 KGHDR, CDR2 SFDVKD.